This T cell receptor (beta chain) was recovered during a study of post-analysis software for immune sequencing data. Study-wide results and limits: Five TRBV segments, including TRBV5-6, TRBV5-1 and TRBV20-1, were more frequent in patients than controls. Controls had significantly higher normalized Chao1 diversity than multiple sclerosis patients.

CDR3 size: 15 residues. Germline V CDR1 and CDR2: MNHEY, SMNVEV (reference sequence). V lost 4 bases and J 2 bases, leaving 12 bases between the germline ends. This clonotype is a singleton in its sample. Its antigen is still unknown. Researchers reported that TCR beta cDNA libraries carried unique molecular identifiers. TCRdb passed the PCR reads through MiXCR, listing each CDR3 protein once. The sample has about 770,000 distinct CDR3 sequences; 40% to 55% are singletons. This TCR was sampled from a girl aged 10 to 17 with multiple sclerosis. This rearrangement joins TRBV27 to TRBJ2-1; TRBD2 is a possible D gene (6 bases). Material: blood. As DNA, the CDR3 is TGTGCCAGCAGTTGGGGCGGGAACACCTACAATGAGCAGTTCTTC. Amino acid sequence: CASSWGGNTYNEQFF.